A selection of T cell receptor beta chains follows, all from one sample in a study of T-cell reconstitution after alpha-beta-depleted transplantation in children. MiXCR, applied by TCRdb to the PCR reads, yields one record per CDR3 protein. The sample has around 450,000 distinct CDR3 sequences, 15% to 20% seen once. Sample: PBMCs, mostly from graft donor cells, taken 360 days after TCRalphabeta/CD19-depleted stem cell transplant. Source of these receptors: a boy under three years old who had a stem cell transplant for Wiskott-Aldrich syndrome, so the T cells may come from the graft donor. Each CDR3 is given with its conserved first and last residue. The D gene is left open where the match is weak. Expanded clones get a size class; other rows say once, few or many, or leave the size out.

D gene | J gene | V gene | clone size | CDR3 protein | CDR3 DNA
TRBD1 | TRBJ2-1 | TRBV7-9 | - | CASRSDRNNEQFF | TGTGCCAGCAGATCGGACAGGAACAATGAGCAGTTCTTC
TRBD2 | TRBJ2-7 | TRBV20-1 | - | CSAKARAGGYEQYF | TGCAGTGCTAAGGCTAGAGCGGGAGGCTACGAGCAGTACTTC
TRBD1 | TRBJ2-2 | TRBV7-8 | few | CASSFSTGDTGELFF | TGTGCCAGCAGCTTTTCGACAGGGGACACCGGGGAGCTGTTTTTT
- | TRBJ2-2 | TRBV12-3/TRBV12-4 | - | CASSSRATITGELFF | TGTGCCAGCAGCTCCCGTGCGACTATCACCGGGGAGCTGTTTTTT
- | TRBJ2-7 | TRBV20-1 | - | CSAETIDSYEQYF | TGCAGTGCCGAGACGATCGACAGTTACGAGCAGTACTTC
- | TRBJ2-1 | TRBV5-1 | few | CASSPIGSAYNEQFF | TGCGCCAGTTCACCCATCGGGAGCGCCTACAATGAGCAGTTCTTC
- | TRBJ1-4 | TRBV12-3/TRBV12-4 | - | CASSLWGVNEKLFF | TGTGCCAGCAGTTTGTGGGGGGTAAACGAAAAACTGTTTTTT
- | TRBJ2-7 | TRBV20-1 | many | CSAPSAYEQYF | TGCAGTGCCCCTTCTGCCTACGAGCAGTACTTC
- | TRBJ2-5 | TRBV2 | - | CASRQGGVQTQYF | TGTGCCAGCAGACAAGGAGGCGTTCAGACCCAGTACTTC
- | TRBJ2-5 | TRBV5-6 | - | CASSLPGAGTQYF | TGTGCCAGCAGCTTGCCAGGGGCAGGGACCCAGTACTTC